This T cell receptor beta chain emerged from a study of blood T cell repertoires in COVID-19. Germline loops: CDR1 ENHRY, CDR2 SYGVKD. This CDR3 has 14 amino acids. The ends lost 5 bases at V and 3 bases at J; junction bases unmatched: 5. The assay was immunoSEQ multiplex PCR, and TCRdb's table has in-frame clones only and misses some. Of about 430,000 clones listed, around nine tenths are singletons. All enrollees were roughly 18 to 89 years old and from 20 to 25 US areas. Sequencing was performed on PBMCs or T cells enriched from blood (not recorded which). The source of this sequence is a woman in her twenties or thirties with acute COVID-19. The chain carries TRBV10-3 and TRBJ2-7, with 9 bases fitting TRBD1. The CDR3 loop is CAISTGTGSYEQYF. CDR3 sequence (DNA): TGTGCCATCAGTACCGGGACAGGGAGCTACGAGCAGTACTTC.